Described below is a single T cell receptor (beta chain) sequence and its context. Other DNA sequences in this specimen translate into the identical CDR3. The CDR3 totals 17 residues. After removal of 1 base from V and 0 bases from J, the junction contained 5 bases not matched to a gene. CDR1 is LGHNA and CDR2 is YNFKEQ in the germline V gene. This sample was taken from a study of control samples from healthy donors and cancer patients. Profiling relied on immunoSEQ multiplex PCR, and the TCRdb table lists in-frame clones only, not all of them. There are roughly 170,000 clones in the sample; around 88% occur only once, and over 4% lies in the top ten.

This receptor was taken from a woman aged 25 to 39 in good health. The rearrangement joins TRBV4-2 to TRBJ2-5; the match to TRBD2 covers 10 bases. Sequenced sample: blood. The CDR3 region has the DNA TGTGCCAGCAGCCAAGTCGGTAGCGGGGGGTACCAAGAGACCCAGTACTTC. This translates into CASSQVGSGGYQETQYF.